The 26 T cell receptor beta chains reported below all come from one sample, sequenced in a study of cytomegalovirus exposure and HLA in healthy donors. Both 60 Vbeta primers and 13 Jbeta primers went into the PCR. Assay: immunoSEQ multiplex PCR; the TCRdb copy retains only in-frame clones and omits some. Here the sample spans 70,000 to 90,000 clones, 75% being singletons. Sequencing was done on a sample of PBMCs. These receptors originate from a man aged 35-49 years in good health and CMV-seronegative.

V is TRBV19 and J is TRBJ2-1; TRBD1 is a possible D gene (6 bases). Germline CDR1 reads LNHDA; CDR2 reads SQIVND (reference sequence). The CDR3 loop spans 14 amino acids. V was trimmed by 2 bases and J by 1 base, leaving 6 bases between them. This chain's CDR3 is CASSIRGSYNEQFF. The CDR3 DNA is TGTGCCAGTAGTATAAGGGGGTCCTACAATGAGCAGTTCTTC.

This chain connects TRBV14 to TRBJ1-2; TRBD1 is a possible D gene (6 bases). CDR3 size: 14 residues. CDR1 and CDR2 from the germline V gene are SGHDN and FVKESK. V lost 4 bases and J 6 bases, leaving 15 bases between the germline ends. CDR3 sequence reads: CASSPVYRADGYTF. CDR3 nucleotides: TGTGCCAGCAGCCCGGTTTACAGGGCGGATGGCTACACCTTC.

The DNA of the CDR3 is TGTGCCAGTCTGCCTGGGGACAGAATGAACACTGAAGCTTTCTTT. Translating it yields CASLPGDRMNTEAFF. The V gene is TRBV19, the J gene TRBJ1-1, with TRBD1 matching 7 bases. The ends lost 8 bases at V and 0 bases at J; junction bases unmatched: 9. From germline, CDR1 is LNHDA and CDR2 SQIVND (reference sequence). This CDR3 contains 15 residues.

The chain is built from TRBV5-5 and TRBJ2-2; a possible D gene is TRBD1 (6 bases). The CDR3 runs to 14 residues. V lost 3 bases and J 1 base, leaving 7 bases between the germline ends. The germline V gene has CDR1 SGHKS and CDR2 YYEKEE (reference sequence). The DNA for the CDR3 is TGTGCCAGCAGCTGGGGACAGAACACCGGGGAGCTGTTTTTT. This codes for CASSWGQNTGELFF.

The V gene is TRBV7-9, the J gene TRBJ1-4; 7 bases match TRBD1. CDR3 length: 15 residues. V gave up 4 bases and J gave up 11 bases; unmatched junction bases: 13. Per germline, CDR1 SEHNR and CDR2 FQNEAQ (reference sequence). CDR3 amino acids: CASSSNRQGPGKLFF. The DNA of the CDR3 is TGTGCCAGCAGCTCGAACAGACAGGGTCCGGGGAAACTGTTTTTT.

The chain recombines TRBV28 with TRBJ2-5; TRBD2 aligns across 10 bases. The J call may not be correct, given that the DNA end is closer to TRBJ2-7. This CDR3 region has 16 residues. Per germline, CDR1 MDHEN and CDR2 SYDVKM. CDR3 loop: CASSLSGVAGGYEQYF. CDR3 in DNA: TGTGCCAGCAGTTTATCCGGAGTAGCGGGAGGTTACGAGCAGTACTTC.

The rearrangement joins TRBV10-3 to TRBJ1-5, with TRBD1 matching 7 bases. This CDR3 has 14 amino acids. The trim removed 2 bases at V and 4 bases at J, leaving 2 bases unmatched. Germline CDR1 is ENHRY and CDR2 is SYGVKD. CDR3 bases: TGTGCCATCAGTGAGACAGGGGTAAATCAGCCCCAGCATTTT. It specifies CAISETGVNQPQHF.

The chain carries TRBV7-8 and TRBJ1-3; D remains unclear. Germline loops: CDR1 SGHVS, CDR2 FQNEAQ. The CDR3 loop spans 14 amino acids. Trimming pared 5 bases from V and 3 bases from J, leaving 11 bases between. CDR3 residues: CASSTQLRGNTIYF. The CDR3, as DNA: TGTGCCAGCAGCACACAGCTTCGTGGAAACACCATATATTTT.

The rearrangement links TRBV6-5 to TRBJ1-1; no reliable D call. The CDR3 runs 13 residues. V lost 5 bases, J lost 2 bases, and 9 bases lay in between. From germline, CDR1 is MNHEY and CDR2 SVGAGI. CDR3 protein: CASSRWRNTEAFF. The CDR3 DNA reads TGTGCCAGCAGTCGATGGAGAAACACTGAAGCTTTCTTT.

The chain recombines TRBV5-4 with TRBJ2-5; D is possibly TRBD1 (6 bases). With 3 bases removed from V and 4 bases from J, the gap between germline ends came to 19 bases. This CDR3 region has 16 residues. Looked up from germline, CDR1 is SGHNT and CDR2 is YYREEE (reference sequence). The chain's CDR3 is CASSSRDTLRGETQYF. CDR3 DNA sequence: TGTGCCAGCAGCTCCCGGGACACATTGAGGGGAGAGACCCAGTACTTC.

This chain's CDR3 is CASSPGGQGNTIYF. CDR3 nucleotide sequence: TGCGCCAGCAGCCCCGGCGGGCAGGGAAACACCATATATTTT. The chain is built from TRBV5-1 and TRBJ1-3; D is uncertain. CDR3 length equals 14 residues. Trimming stripped 4 bases from V and 4 bases from J, with 12 bases between. CDR1 and CDR2 (germline): SGHRS, YFSETQ.

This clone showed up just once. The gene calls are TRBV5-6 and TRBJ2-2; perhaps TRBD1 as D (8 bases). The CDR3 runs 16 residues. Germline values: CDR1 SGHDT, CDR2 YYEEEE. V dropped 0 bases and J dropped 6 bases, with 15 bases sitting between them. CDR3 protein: CASSLGDRGGAGELFF. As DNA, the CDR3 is TGTGCCAGCAGCTTGGGCGACAGGGGAGGGGCCGGGGAGCTGTTTTTT.

The CDR3 sequence: CASRSQGGNTGELFF. As DNA, the CDR3 is TGTGCCAGCAGATCTCAGGGGGGGAACACCGGGGAGCTGTTTTTT. The chain recombines TRBV9 with TRBJ2-2; D possibly corresponds to TRBD1 (7 bases). The CDR3 is 15 amino acids. From germline, CDR1 is SGDLS and CDR2 YYNGEE. The germline V and J ends were trimmed by 5 bases and 1 base, with 12 bases remaining between them. Full variable domain (remainder filled in from reference TRBV9 and TRBJ2-2): DSGVTQTPKHLITATGQRVTLRCSPRSGDLSVYWYQQSLDQGLQFLIQYYNGEERAKGNILERFSAQQFPDLHSELNLSSLELGDSALYFCASRSQGGNTGELFFGEGSRLTVL.

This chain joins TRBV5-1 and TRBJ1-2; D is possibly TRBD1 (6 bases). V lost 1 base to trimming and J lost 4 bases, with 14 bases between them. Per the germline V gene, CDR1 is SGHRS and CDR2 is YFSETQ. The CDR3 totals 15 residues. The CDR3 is CASSLNAQGIYGYTF. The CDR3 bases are TGCGCCAGCAGCTTGAATGCACAGGGAATCTATGGCTACACCTTC.

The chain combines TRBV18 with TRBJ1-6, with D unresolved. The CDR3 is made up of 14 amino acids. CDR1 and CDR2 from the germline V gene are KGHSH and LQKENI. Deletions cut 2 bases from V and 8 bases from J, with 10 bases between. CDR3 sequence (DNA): TGTGCCAGCTCACCAGAGACCGGGTATTCACCCCTCCACTTT. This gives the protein CASSPETGYSPLHF. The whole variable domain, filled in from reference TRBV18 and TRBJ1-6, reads NAGVMQNPRHLVRRRGQEARLRCSPMKGHSHVYWYRQLPEEGLKFMVYLQKENIIDESGMPKERFSAEFPKEGPSILRIQQVVRGDSAAYFCASSPETGYSPLHFGNGTRLTVT.

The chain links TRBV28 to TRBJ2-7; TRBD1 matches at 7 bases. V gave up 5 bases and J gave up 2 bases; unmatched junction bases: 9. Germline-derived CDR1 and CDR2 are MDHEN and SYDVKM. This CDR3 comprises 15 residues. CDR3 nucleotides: TGTGCCAGCAGTCTGACAGGGATGGGACCCTACGAGCAGTACTTC. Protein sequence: CASSLTGMGPYEQYF.

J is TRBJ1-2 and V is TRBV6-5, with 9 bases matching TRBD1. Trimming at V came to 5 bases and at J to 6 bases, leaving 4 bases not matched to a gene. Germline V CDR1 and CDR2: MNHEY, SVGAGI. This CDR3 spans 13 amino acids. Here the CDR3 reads CASSEDRGNGYTF. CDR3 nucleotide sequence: TGTGCCAGCAGTGAAGACAGGGGGAATGGCTACACCTTC.

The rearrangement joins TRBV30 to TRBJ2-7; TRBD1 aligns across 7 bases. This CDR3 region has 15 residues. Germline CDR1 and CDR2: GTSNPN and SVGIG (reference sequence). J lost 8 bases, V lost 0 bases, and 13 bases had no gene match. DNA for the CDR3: TGTGCCTGGAGTGTTATAAGAGACAGGGTAACGCAGCAGTACTTC. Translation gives CAWSVIRDRVTQQYF.

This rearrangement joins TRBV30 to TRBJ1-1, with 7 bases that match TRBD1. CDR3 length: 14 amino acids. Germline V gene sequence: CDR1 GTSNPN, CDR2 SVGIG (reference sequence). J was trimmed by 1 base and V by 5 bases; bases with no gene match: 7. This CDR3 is CAWGTGTANTEAFF. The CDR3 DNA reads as TGTGCCTGGGGGACCGGGACAGCGAACACTGAAGCTTTCTTT.

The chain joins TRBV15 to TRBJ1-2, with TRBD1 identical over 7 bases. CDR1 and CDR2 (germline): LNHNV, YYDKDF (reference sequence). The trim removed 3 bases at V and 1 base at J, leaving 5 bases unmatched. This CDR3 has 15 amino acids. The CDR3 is CATSRGTGVNYGYTF. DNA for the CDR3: TGTGCCACCAGCAGGGGAACAGGGGTTAACTATGGCTACACCTTC.

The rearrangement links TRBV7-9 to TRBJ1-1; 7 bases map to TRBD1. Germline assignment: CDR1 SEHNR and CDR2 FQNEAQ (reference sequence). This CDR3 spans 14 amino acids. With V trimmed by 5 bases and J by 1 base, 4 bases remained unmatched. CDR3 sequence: CASSLQGRNTEAFF. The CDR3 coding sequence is TGTGCCAGCAGCCTACAGGGGAGGAACACTGAAGCTTTCTTT. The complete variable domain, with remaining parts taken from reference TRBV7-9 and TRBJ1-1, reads DTGVSQNPRHKITKRGQNVTFRCDPISEHNRLYWYRQTLGQGPEFLTYFQNEAQLEKSRLLSDRFSAERPKGSFSTLEIQRTEQGDSAMYLCASSLQGRNTEAFFGQGTRLTVV.

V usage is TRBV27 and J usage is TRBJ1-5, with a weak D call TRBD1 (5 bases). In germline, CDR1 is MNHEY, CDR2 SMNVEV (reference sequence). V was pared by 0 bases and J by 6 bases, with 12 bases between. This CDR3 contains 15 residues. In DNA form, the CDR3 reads TGTGCCAGCAGTTTATCAGGATGGGGGGGTCAGCCCCAGCATTTT. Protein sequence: CASSLSGWGGQPQHF.

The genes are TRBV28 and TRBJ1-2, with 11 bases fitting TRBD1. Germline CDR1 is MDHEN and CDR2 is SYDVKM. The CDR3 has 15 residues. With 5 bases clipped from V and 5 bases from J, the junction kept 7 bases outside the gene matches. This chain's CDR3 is CASSLRDRGMYGYTF. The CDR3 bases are TGTGCCAGCAGTCTCCGGGACAGGGGGATGTATGGCTACACCTTC.

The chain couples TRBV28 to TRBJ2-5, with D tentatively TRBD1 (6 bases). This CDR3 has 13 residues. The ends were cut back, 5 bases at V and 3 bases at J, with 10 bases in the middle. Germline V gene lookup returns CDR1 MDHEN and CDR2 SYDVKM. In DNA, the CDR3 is TGTGCCAGCAGTCTCGGGGACAAAGAGACCCAGTACTTC. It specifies CASSLGDKETQYF.

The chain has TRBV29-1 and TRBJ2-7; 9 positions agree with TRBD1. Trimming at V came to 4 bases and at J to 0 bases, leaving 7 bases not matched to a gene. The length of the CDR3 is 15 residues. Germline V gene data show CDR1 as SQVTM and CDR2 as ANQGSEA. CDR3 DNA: TGCAGCGTTGCCGGGACAGGGTCGGGCTCCTACGAGCAGTACTTC. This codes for CSVAGTGSGSYEQYF.

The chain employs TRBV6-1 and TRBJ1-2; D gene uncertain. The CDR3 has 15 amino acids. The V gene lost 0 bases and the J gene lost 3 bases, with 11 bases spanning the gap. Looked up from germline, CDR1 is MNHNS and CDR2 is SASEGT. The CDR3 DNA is TGTGCCAGCAGTGAAGCACAGCCTATCTACTATGGCTACACCTTC. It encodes CASSEAQPIYYGYTF.